The clone carrying this TCR beta chain has just a few counts. A read error may produce the germline difference seen at one junction end. The PCR contained 60 Vbeta and 13 Jbeta primers. Produced via immunoSEQ multiplex PCR; TCRdb's table is partial and in-frame only. The sample contains almost 200,000 clones, roughly 77% of which appear only once. The data are from a study of cytomegalovirus exposure and HLA in healthy donors. The TCR sequence derives from a male donor in good health and CMV-seropositive. Sequencing was performed on PBMCs.

The CDR3 protein is CSSSTVGGGNQPQHF. The DNA for the CDR3 is TGTTCCAGCAGTACCGTGGGGGGTGGCAATCAGCCCCAGCATTTT. V usage is TRBV7-9 and J usage is TRBJ1-5, with D maybe TRBD1 (5 bases). The CDR3 totals 15 residues. The germline V gene encodes CDR1 SEHNR and CDR2 FQNEAQ (reference sequence).